These T cell receptor beta chains were read from a single sample in a study of cytomegalovirus exposure and HLA in healthy donors. Method: immunoSEQ multiplex PCR; TCRdb's copy keeps in-frame clones and lacks some. Seen here are 100,000 to 150,000 clones, 73% observed once, and the top ten hold approximately 4.8%. The sample consisted of PBMCs. Source of these receptors: a man aged 60 to 69 in good health and CMV-seropositive. CDR3s include the opening cysteine and the closing phenylalanine or tryptophan. D genes are given only for firm matches. Clone size is stated in some rows and not others, as once, few, many or a class when expanded.

J gene	V gene	clone size	D gene	CDR3 DNA	CDR3 protein
TRBJ1-2	TRBV5-4	-	-	TGTGCCAGCAGCAACACCGAGCAGGCATCTAACTATGGCTACACCTTC	CASSNTEQASNYGYTF
TRBJ2-3	TRBV2	-	TRBD1	TGTGCCAGCGCGGCCGGGACAGGGGGCGCAGATACGCAGTATTTT	CASAAGTGGADTQYF
TRBJ1-1	TRBV30	-	-	TGTGCCTGGCAAAAGACAGGAGTGAACACTGAAGCTTTCTTT	CAWQKTGVNTEAFF
TRBJ1-1	TRBV5-1	-	TRBD1	TGCGCCAGCTTTGCAATAACAGGGGACGCTGAAGCTTTCTTT	CASFAITGDAEAFF
TRBJ1-1	TRBV28	once	-	TGTGCCAGCAGGACCCAGGGCACTGAAGCTTTCTTT	CASRTQGTEAFF
TRBJ1-6	TRBV6-5	-	-	TGTGCCAGCAACCCTAGGGGCTCCTATAATTCACCCCTCCACTTT	CASNPRGSYNSPLHF
TRBJ2-5	TRBV5-4	-	TRBD2	TGTGCCAGCAGCTCGCGGACTAGCGGGGGCCAAGAGACCCAGTACTTC	CASSSRTSGGQETQYF
TRBJ2-7	TRBV5-1	-	TRBD2	TGCGCCAGCAGCTTGGCGGGGGGGGCCCTCTACGAGCAGTACTTC	CASSLAGGALYEQYF
TRBJ1-1	TRBV15	-	TRBD1	TGTGCCACCAGCCCGCGTAGACAGGGCTCTTCTGAAGCTTTCTTT	CATSPRRQGSSEAFF
TRBJ2-3	TRBV5-4	-	TRBD1	TGTGCCAGCAGCTTGCCCGACAGGGACCTGTATTTT	CASSLPDRDLYF
TRBJ2-6	TRBV21-1	-	-	TGTGCCAGCAGCAAAGGGACAGATTACTCTGGGGCCAACGTCCTGACTTTC	CASSKGTDYSGANVLTF
TRBJ2-3	TRBV28	-	TRBD1	TGTGCCAGCAGTTTGACAGGGGAAAGCACAGATACGCAGTATTTT	CASSLTGESTDTQYF
TRBJ1-1	TRBV2	-	-	TGTGCCAGCAGTAGAGGGAGGGCGGACACTGAAGCTTTCTTT	CASSRGRADTEAFF
TRBJ2-3	TRBV7-3	-	TRBD2	TGTGCCAGCAGCTTCCTTCCCAGCGGGGGGAGGACAGATACGCAGTATTTT	CASSFLPSGGRTDTQYF
TRBJ2-2	TRBV28	-	-	TGTGCCAGCAGTTTTTACGGGGAGCTGTTTTTT	CASSFYGELFF
TRBJ2-7	TRBV7-9	-	TRBD1	TGTGCCAGCAGCTTGGGACAGGGTTTTGGCGAGCAGTACTTC	CASSLGQGFGEQYF